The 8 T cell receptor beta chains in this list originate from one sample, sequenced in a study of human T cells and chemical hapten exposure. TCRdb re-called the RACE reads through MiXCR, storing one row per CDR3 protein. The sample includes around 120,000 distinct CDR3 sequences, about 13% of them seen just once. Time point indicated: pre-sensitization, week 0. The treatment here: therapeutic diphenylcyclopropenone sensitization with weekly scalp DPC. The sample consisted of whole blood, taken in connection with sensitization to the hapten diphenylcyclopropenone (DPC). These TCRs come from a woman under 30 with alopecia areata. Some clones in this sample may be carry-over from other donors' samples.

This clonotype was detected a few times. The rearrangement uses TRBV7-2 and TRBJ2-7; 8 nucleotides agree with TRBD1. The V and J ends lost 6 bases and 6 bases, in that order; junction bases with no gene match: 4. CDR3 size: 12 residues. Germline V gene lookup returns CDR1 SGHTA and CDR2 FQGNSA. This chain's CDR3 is CASRDDRGEQYF. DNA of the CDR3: TGTGCCAGCAGGGATGACAGGGGCGAGCAGTACTTC.

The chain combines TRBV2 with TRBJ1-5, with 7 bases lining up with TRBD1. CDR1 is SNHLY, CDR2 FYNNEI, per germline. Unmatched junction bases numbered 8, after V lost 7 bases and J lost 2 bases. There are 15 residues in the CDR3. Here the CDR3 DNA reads TGTGCCAGCAATAAGGGGGCTGGGGGCAATCAGCCCCAGCATTTT. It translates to CASNKGAGGNQPQHF.

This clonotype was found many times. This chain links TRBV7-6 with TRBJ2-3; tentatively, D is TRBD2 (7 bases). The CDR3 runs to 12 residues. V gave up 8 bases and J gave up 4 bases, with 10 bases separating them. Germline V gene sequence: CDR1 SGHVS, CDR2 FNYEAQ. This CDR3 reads CASGGAADTQYF. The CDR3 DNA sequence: TGTGCCAGCGGGGGGGCAGCAGATACGCAGTATTTT.

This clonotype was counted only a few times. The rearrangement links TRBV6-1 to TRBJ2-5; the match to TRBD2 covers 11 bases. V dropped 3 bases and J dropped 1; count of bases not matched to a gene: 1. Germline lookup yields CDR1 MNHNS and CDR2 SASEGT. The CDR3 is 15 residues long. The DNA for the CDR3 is TGTGCCAGCAGTGACACTAGCGGGAGCCAAGAGACCCAGTACTTC. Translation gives CASSDTSGSQETQYF.

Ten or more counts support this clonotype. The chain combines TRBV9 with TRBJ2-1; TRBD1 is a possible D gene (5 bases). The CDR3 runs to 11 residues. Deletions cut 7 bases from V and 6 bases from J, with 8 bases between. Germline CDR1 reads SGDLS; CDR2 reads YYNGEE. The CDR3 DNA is TGTGCCAGCGGCAGGGTCAATGAGCAGTTCTTC. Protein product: CASGRVNEQFF.

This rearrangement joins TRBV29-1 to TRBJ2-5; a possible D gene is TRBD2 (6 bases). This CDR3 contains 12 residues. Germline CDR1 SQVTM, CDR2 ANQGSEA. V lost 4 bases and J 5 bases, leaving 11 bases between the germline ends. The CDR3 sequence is CSVGKGRETQYF. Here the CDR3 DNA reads TGCAGCGTTGGGAAAGGGAGGGAGACCCAGTACTTC.

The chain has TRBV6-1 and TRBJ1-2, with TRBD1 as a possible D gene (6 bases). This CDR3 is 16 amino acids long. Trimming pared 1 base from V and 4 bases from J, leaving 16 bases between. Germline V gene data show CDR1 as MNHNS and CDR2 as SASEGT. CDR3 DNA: TGTGCCAGCAGTGAAGAACTACAGGGTAGAACCTATGGCTACACCTTC. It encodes CASSEELQGRTYGYTF.

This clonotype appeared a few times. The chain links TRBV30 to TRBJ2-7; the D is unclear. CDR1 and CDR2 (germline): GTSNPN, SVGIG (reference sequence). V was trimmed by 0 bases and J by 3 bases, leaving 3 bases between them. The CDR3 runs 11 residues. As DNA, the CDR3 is TGTGCCTGGAGTGTTAGCTACGAGCAGTACTTC. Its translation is CAWSVSYEQYF.